This TCR delta chain was recovered during a study of γδ T cells in repeated Plasmodium falciparum infection. There are many counts of this clone. TCRdb's entry gives the protein of a much larger clone, which mismatches this DNA's translation at residue 9, likely from a read error; the protein reported here is translated from the DNA. Bulk repertoires came from Vgamma9/Vdelta2+ or Vdelta2-negative gammadelta T cells flow-sorted from PBMC. TCRdb re-processed the multiplex PCR reads via CATT. The sample shows about 57,000 delta-chain clones, 1.5% to 2% of them seen only once. The CDR3 spans 23 residues. J was trimmed by 2 bases and V by 4 bases; bases with no gene match: 26. CDR1 and CDR2 from the germline V gene are TSWWSYY and QGS.

V usage is TRDV1 and J usage is TRDJ1, with 12 positions matching TRDD3. Sequencing was performed on gamma-delta T cells from blood. The sequence came from a pool of human donors (malaria-infected and uninfected, not separated). Here the CDR3 DNA reads TGTGCTCTTGGGGCGCGACTTCCTACCCCGTACTGGGGGATACCGAACTTTACCGATAAACTCATCTTT. The encoded protein is CALGARLPTPYWGIPNFTDKLIF.